A selection of T cell receptor beta chains follows, all from one sample in a study of blood T cells in healthy people across ages. TCRdb fed the 5' RACE reads into MiXCR, producing one record per CDR3 protein. Among around 750,000 distinct CDR3 sequences listed, about 53% were seen once. Sequencing was performed on blood. These receptors originate from an elderly man in good health. CDR3s include the opening cysteine and the closing phenylalanine or tryptophan. The order of the fields is D gene, J gene, V gene, clone size, CDR3 DNA, CDR3 protein. The D gene is left open where the match is weak. Only part of the rows carry a size: once, few, many, or a class if the clone is expanded.

d_call: -; j_call: TRBJ2-1; v_call: TRBV7-6; clone_size: few; cdr3_nt: TGTGCCAGCAGCCTAAGAAGAGCCAATGAGCAGTTCTTC; cdr3_aa: CASSLRRANEQFF
d_call: TRBD2; j_call: TRBJ2-5; v_call: TRBV5-8; clone_size: -; cdr3_nt: TGTGCCAGCAGCGGATACCTAGCGGGAGGATCCAATGAGCAGTACTTC; cdr3_aa: CASSGYLAGGSNEQYF
d_call: -; j_call: TRBJ2-7; v_call: TRBV7-3; clone_size: -; cdr3_nt: TGTGTCAGCAGCTTCACGGGAGTCGGCGAGCAGTACTTC; cdr3_aa: CVSSFTGVGEQYF
d_call: TRBD1; j_call: TRBJ2-1; v_call: TRBV27; clone_size: -; cdr3_nt: TGTGCCAGCAGTTTGACAGGGGTCGGGAATGAGCAGTTCTTC; cdr3_aa: CASSLTGVGNEQFF
d_call: TRBD1; j_call: TRBJ1-2; v_call: TRBV30; clone_size: -; cdr3_nt: TGTGCCTGGACACGGACAGGCAACTATGGCTACACCTTC; cdr3_aa: CAWTRTGNYGYTF
d_call: -; j_call: TRBJ2-1; v_call: TRBV7-9; clone_size: -; cdr3_nt: TGTGCCAGCAGCCGCCCGACTAGATCATGGGTGCAGTTCTTC; cdr3_aa: CASSRPTRSWVQFF
d_call: -; j_call: TRBJ2-6; v_call: TRBV5-1; clone_size: -; cdr3_nt: TGCGCCAGCAGCCTGACAGGATATGGGGCCAACGTCCTGACTTTC; cdr3_aa: CASSLTGYGANVLTF
d_call: TRBD2; j_call: TRBJ2-1; v_call: TRBV7-9; clone_size: -; cdr3_nt: TGTGCCAGCAGCCGCCTGCGGCGGGAGCCCTCCTACAATGAGCAGTTCTTC; cdr3_aa: CASSRLRREPSYNEQFF
d_call: -; j_call: TRBJ2-1; v_call: TRBV20-1; clone_size: -; cdr3_nt: TGCAGTGCTAGGAGTAGACCCAAAACCGGTGAGCAGTTCTTC; cdr3_aa: CSARSRPKTGEQFF
d_call: -; j_call: TRBJ2-7; v_call: TRBV6-2/TRBV6-3; clone_size: few; cdr3_nt: TGTGCCAGCAGTTACAATGCTAGACCGTGGAACGAGCAGTACTTC; cdr3_aa: CASSYNARPWNEQYF
d_call: -; j_call: TRBJ1-2; v_call: TRBV27; clone_size: -; cdr3_nt: TGTGCCAGCAGTTCCCTACAAGTCTATGGCTACACCTTC; cdr3_aa: CASSSLQVYGYTF
d_call: -; j_call: TRBJ2-3; v_call: TRBV7-2; clone_size: few; cdr3_nt: TGTGCCAGCAGCTTATTTCGGACAGATACGCAGTATTTT; cdr3_aa: CASSLFRTDTQYF
d_call: -; j_call: TRBJ2-2; v_call: TRBV28; clone_size: few; cdr3_nt: TGTGCCAGCAGTTTCTTCAGGACTAACACCGGGGAGCTGTTTTTT; cdr3_aa: CASSFFRTNTGELFF
d_call: -; j_call: TRBJ2-7; v_call: TRBV7-9; clone_size: -; cdr3_nt: TGTGCCAGCAGCCTCAGGGAGAGCTCCTACGAGCAGTACTTC; cdr3_aa: CASSLRESSYEQYF
d_call: TRBD2; j_call: TRBJ2-1; v_call: TRBV4-1; clone_size: -; cdr3_nt: TGCGCCAGCAGCCAAGTAGCGGGAGCCTCGAGAGAGCAGTTCTTC; cdr3_aa: CASSQVAGASREQFF
d_call: TRBD2; j_call: TRBJ2-4; v_call: TRBV20-1; clone_size: few; cdr3_nt: TGCAGTGCTGGATCGGGAGGCAAAAACATTCAGTACTTC; cdr3_aa: CSAGSGGKNIQYF
d_call: -; j_call: TRBJ1-2; v_call: TRBV29-1; clone_size: -; cdr3_nt: TGCAGCGTTGATAAGGGTGGTAGCTATGGCTACACCTTC; cdr3_aa: CSVDKGGSYGYTF
d_call: -; j_call: TRBJ2-1; v_call: TRBV4-2; clone_size: once; cdr3_nt: TGTGCCAGCAGCCGCCAGGGTGGACAAAACAATGAGCAGTTCTTC; cdr3_aa: CASSRQGGQNNEQFF
d_call: -; j_call: TRBJ2-7; v_call: TRBV2; clone_size: few; cdr3_nt: TGTGCCAGCAATAGGGGCTTGGACGAGCAGTACTTC; cdr3_aa: CASNRGLDEQYF
d_call: -; j_call: TRBJ1-1; v_call: TRBV7-9; clone_size: -; cdr3_nt: TGTGCCAGCAGCACCCTGGGCGGGGACACTGAAGCTTTCTTT; cdr3_aa: CASSTLGGDTEAFF
d_call: -; j_call: TRBJ2-1; v_call: TRBV7-2; clone_size: -; cdr3_nt: TGTGCCAGCAGCTTAAGGGGGAGTAGGAGTGAGCAGTTCTTC; cdr3_aa: CASSLRGSRSEQFF
d_call: -; j_call: TRBJ1-4; v_call: TRBV4-2; clone_size: -; cdr3_nt: TGTGCCAGCAGCCAAGAGGGGGGGACTAATGAAAAACTGTTTTTT; cdr3_aa: CASSQEGGTNEKLFF
d_call: TRBD2; j_call: TRBJ2-1; v_call: TRBV24-1; clone_size: once; cdr3_nt: TGTGCCACCAGTGACAATAGCGGGAGCTCCTACAATGAGCAGTTCTTC; cdr3_aa: CATSDNSGSSYNEQFF
d_call: -; j_call: TRBJ2-1; v_call: TRBV7-2; clone_size: -; cdr3_nt: TGTGCCAGTAGGGTAGCGTCCCACAATGAGCAGTTCTTC; cdr3_aa: CASRVASHNEQFF
d_call: -; j_call: TRBJ1-6; v_call: TRBV7-3; clone_size: -; cdr3_nt: TGTGCCAGCAGCTTAACGGGACAAAGTGGGTCACCCCTCCACTTT; cdr3_aa: CASSLTGQSGSPLHF
d_call: -; j_call: TRBJ2-7; v_call: TRBV14; clone_size: -; cdr3_nt: TGTGCCAGCAGCCAGGGCTTCCGGGACCACGAGCAGTACTTC; cdr3_aa: CASSQGFRDHEQYF
d_call: -; j_call: TRBJ2-2; v_call: TRBV7-2; clone_size: -; cdr3_nt: TGTGCCAGCAGCCCCCACGACCTACTGGGGGAGCTGTTTTTT; cdr3_aa: CASSPHDLLGELFF
d_call: -; j_call: TRBJ2-1; v_call: TRBV21-1; clone_size: few; cdr3_nt: TGTGCCAGCAGCCTGGTTAGCGGGAGTAAGATTGGAGAGCAGTTCTTC; cdr3_aa: CASSLVSGSKIGEQFF
d_call: -; j_call: TRBJ2-1; v_call: TRBV5-1; clone_size: few; cdr3_nt: TGCGCCAGCAGCCGGGACGGCAACAATGAGCAGTTCTTC; cdr3_aa: CASSRDGNNEQFF
d_call: TRBD2; j_call: TRBJ2-7; v_call: TRBV4-1; clone_size: few; cdr3_nt: TGCGCCAGCAGCCAACCAACTAGCGGGAGAAAGCACGAGCAGTACTTC; cdr3_aa: CASSQPTSGRKHEQYF
d_call: TRBD2; j_call: TRBJ2-7; v_call: TRBV6-8; clone_size: -; cdr3_nt: TGTGCCAGCAGTATTGGGACTAGGCGGTGGCTTCAGTACTTC; cdr3_aa: CASSIGTRRWLQYF
d_call: -; j_call: TRBJ2-1; v_call: TRBV2; clone_size: -; cdr3_nt: TGTGCCAGCAGTGACGGGGAGGTCCGGTTCTTC; cdr3_aa: CASSDGEVRFF
d_call: -; j_call: TRBJ1-2; v_call: TRBV7-2; clone_size: -; cdr3_nt: TGTGCCAGCAGCTCCGGGACACCCTATGGCTACACCTTC; cdr3_aa: CASSSGTPYGYTF
d_call: TRBD2; j_call: TRBJ2-7; v_call: TRBV5-1; clone_size: few; cdr3_nt: TGCGCCAGCAGCTTGGCCACGGGACTAGTCGACGAGCAGTACTTC; cdr3_aa: CASSLATGLVDEQYF
d_call: -; j_call: TRBJ2-1; v_call: TRBV7-9; clone_size: -; cdr3_nt: TGTGCCAGCAGCTTAGCGATGCGGCACAATGAGCAGTTCTTC; cdr3_aa: CASSLAMRHNEQFF
d_call: -; j_call: TRBJ2-5; v_call: TRBV7-9; clone_size: many; cdr3_nt: TGCGCCAGCAGCTTGGACGGCCAAGAGACCCAGTACTTC; cdr3_aa: CASSLDGQETQYF
d_call: TRBD1; j_call: TRBJ2-3; v_call: TRBV7-2; clone_size: -; cdr3_nt: TGTGCCAGCAGCCGCGCCAACAGGGGGCAGGGAGATACGCAGTATTTT; cdr3_aa: CASSRANRGQGDTQYF
d_call: -; j_call: TRBJ1-3; v_call: TRBV25-1; clone_size: -; cdr3_nt: TGTGCCAGCAGTGGGGCAGGAATTGGAAACACCATATATTTT; cdr3_aa: CASSGAGIGNTIYF
d_call: -; j_call: TRBJ1-1; v_call: TRBV6-6; clone_size: -; cdr3_nt: TGTGCCAGCAGTTACCCAGGGCAGGGCAGTGAAGCTTTCTTT; cdr3_aa: CASSYPGQGSEAFF